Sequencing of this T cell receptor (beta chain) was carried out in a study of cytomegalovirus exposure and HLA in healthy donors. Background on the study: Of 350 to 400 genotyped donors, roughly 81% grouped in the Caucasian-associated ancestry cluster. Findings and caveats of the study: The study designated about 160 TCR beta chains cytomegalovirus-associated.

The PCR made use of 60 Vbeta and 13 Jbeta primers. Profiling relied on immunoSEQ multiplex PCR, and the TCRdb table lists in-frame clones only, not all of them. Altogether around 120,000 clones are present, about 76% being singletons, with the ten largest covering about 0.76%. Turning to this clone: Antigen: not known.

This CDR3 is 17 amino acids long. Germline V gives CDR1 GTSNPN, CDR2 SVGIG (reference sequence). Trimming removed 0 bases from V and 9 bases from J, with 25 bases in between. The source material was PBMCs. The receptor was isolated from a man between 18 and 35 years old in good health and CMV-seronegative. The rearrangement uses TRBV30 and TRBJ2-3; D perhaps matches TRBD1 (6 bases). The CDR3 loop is CAWSVTLPQGPGGTQYF. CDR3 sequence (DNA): TGTGCCTGGAGTGTAACCCTCCCCCAGGGGCCAGGAGGCACGCAGTATTTT.